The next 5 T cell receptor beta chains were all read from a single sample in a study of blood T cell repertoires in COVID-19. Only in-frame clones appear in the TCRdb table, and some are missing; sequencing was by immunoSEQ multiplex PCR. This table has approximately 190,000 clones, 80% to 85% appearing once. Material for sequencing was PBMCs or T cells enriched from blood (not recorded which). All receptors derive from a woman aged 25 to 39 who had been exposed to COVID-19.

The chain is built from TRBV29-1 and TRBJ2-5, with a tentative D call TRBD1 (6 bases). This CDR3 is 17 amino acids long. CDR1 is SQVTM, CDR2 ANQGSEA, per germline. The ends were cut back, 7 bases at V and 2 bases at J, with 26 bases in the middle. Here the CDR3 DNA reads TGCAGCGCTACCGGACAGCCGAAAGCCCCTATACAAGAGACCCAGTACTTC. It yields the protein CSATGQPKAPIQETQYF.

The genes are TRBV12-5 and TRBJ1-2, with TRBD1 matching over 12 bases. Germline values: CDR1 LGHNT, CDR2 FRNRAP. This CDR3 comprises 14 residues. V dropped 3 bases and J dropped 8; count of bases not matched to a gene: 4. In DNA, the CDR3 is TGTGCTAGTGGTTTCCGGGACAGGGGGCCCGGCTACACCTTC. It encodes CASGFRDRGPGYTF.

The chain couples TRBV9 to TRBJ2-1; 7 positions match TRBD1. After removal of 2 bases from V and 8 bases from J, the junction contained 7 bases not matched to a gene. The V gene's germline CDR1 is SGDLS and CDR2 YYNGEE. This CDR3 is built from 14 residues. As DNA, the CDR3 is TGTGCCAGCAGCGTGAGGGGGCAGGCTGATGAGCAGTTCTTC. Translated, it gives CASSVRGQADEQFF.

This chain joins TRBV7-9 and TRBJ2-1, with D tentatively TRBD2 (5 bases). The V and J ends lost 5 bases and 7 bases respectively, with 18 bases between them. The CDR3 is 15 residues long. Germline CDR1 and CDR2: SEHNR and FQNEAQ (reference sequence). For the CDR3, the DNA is TGTGCCAGCAGCGTTTCAGGATTTCTAGCAAATGAGCAGTTCTTC. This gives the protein CASSVSGFLANEQFF. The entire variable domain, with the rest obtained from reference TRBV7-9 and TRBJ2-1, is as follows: DTGVSQNPRHKITKRGQNVTFRCDPISEHNRLYWYRQTLGQGPEFLTYFQNEAQLEKSRLLSDRFSAERPKGSFSTLEIQRTEQGDSAMYLCASSVSGFLANEQFFGPGTRLTVL.

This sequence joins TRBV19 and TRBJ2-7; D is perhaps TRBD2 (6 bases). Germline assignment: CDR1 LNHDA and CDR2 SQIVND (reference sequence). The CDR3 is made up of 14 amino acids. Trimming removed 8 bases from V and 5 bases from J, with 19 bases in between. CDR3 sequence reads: CASSRLARPHEQYF. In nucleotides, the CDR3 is TGTGCCAGTTCGCGTCTAGCGCGCCCACACGAGCAGTACTTC.